This is a list of T cell receptor beta chains from one sample in a study of beta chain features in type 1 diabetes. Assay: immunoSEQ multiplex PCR; the TCRdb copy retains only in-frame clones and omits some. The data show about 220,000 clones, with approximately 10% seen just once and roughly 1.3% held by the top ten. The sample taken for sequencing was central memory CD4+ T cells from blood. The source is a man aged 18 to 30 in good health. The CDR3 runs from the conserved cysteine through the conserved F or W. The order of the fields is CDR3 protein, CDR3 DNA, clone size, V gene, D gene, J gene. A D gene is named only where the DNA matches it firmly. Size values are once, few and many counts, or a class for expanded clones, and some rows have none.

CDR3 protein: CASSYTRGYEQYF
CDR3 DNA: TGTGCCAGCAGTTACACCAGGGGTTACGAGCAGTACTTC
clone size: .
V gene: TRBV6-6
D gene: .
J gene: TRBJ2-7

CDR3 protein: CASSLRMGDLHGDTQYF
CDR3 DNA: TGTGCCAGCAGCTTAAGAATGGGAGATTTACATGGAGATACGCAGTATTTT
clone size: few
V gene: TRBV7-3
D gene: .
J gene: TRBJ2-3

CDR3 protein: CASSLDGRSYEQYF
CDR3 DNA: TGTGCCAGCAGCTTGGACGGACGCTCCTACGAGCAGTACTTC
clone size: few
V gene: TRBV5-4
D gene: .
J gene: TRBJ2-7

CDR3 protein: CASSYGRDGYEQYF
CDR3 DNA: TGTGCCAGCAGTTACGGGAGGGACGGGTACGAGCAGTACTTC
clone size: few
V gene: TRBV6-5
D gene: TRBD2
J gene: TRBJ2-7

CDR3 protein: CASSRLLAGAGQETQYF
CDR3 DNA: TGTGCCAGCAGCCGGCTACTAGCGGGAGCGGGGCAAGAGACCCAGTACTTC
clone size: few
V gene: TRBV5-6
D gene: TRBD2
J gene: TRBJ2-5

CDR3 protein: CASSLPGSHEQYF
CDR3 DNA: TGTGCCAGCAGCCTCCCCGGGAGCCACGAGCAGTACTTC
clone size: many
V gene: TRBV9
D gene: .
J gene: TRBJ2-7

CDR3 protein: CASSLDGTRDSYNEQFF
CDR3 DNA: TGTGCCAGCAGCTTAGATGGGACTAGGGATTCCTACAATGAGCAGTTCTTC
clone size: .
V gene: TRBV11-3
D gene: TRBD2
J gene: TRBJ2-1

CDR3 protein: CASSEMGETQYF
CDR3 DNA: TGTGCCAGCAGTGAGATGGGAGAGACCCAGTACTTC
clone size: few
V gene: TRBV2
D gene: .
J gene: TRBJ2-5

CDR3 protein: CASTVASGISEQFF
CDR3 DNA: TGTGCCAGCACCGTGGCTAGCGGGATCTCTGAGCAGTTCTTC
clone size: many
V gene: TRBV2
D gene: TRBD2
J gene: TRBJ2-1

CDR3 protein: CASSQVSGRSTDTQYF
CDR3 DNA: TGTGCCAGCAGTCAGGTTAGCGGAAGAAGCACAGATACGCAGTATTTT
clone size: many
V gene: TRBV6-6
D gene: .
J gene: TRBJ2-3

CDR3 protein: CASSLTGGEQYF
CDR3 DNA: TGTGCCAGCAGTTTGACAGGGGGCGAGCAGTACTTC
clone size: .
V gene: TRBV2
D gene: TRBD1
J gene: TRBJ2-7

CDR3 protein: CASSPEQVTGELFF
CDR3 DNA: TGTGCCAGCTCACCAGAACAGGTCACCGGGGAGCTGTTTTTT
clone size: .
V gene: TRBV18
D gene: .
J gene: TRBJ2-2

CDR3 protein: CASSQVRQGLDEKLFF
CDR3 DNA: TGTGCCAGCAGCCAAGTGAGGCAGGGGTTGGATGAAAAACTGTTTTTT
clone size: .
V gene: TRBV4-2
D gene: .
J gene: TRBJ1-4

CDR3 protein: CASSFDVGWEKLFF
CDR3 DNA: TGCGCCAGCAGCTTCGACGTCGGGTGGGAAAAACTGTTTTTT
clone size: .
V gene: TRBV5-1
D gene: .
J gene: TRBJ1-4

CDR3 protein: CASSRVAGVGFNEQFF
CDR3 DNA: TGTGCCAGCAGCAGGGTAGCGGGAGTCGGGTTCAATGAGCAGTTCTTC
clone size: few
V gene: TRBV7-8
D gene: TRBD2
J gene: TRBJ2-1

CDR3 protein: CASSGTDMNTEAFF
CDR3 DNA: TGTGCCAGCAGCGGTACAGACATGAACACTGAAGCTTTCTTT
clone size: few
V gene: TRBV7-9
D gene: .
J gene: TRBJ1-1

CDR3 protein: CAISVEEGAEAFF
CDR3 DNA: TGTGCCATCAGTGTGGAGGAAGGGGCTGAAGCTTTCTTT
clone size: few
V gene: TRBV10-3
D gene: .
J gene: TRBJ1-1

CDR3 protein: CASSVDYNEQFF
CDR3 DNA: TGTGCCAGCAGCGTCGATTACAATGAGCAGTTCTTC
clone size: few
V gene: TRBV9
D gene: .
J gene: TRBJ2-1

CDR3 protein: CASSVGSLTTDTQYF
CDR3 DNA: TGTGCCAGCAGCGTAGGTAGCCTCACGACAGATACGCAGTATTTT
clone size: few
V gene: TRBV9
D gene: .
J gene: TRBJ2-3

CDR3 protein: CAWSAGTGGYEQYF
CDR3 DNA: TGTGCCTGGAGTGCCGGGACAGGGGGCTACGAGCAGTACTTC
clone size: .
V gene: TRBV30
D gene: TRBD1
J gene: TRBJ2-7

CDR3 protein: CATSRDPEETQYF
CDR3 DNA: TGTGCCACCAGCAGAGATCCAGAAGAGACCCAGTACTTC
clone size: many
V gene: TRBV15
D gene: .
J gene: TRBJ2-5

CDR3 protein: CASSLDPRGPGELFF
CDR3 DNA: TGTGCCAGCAGCTTAGACCCGAGGGGTCCCGGGGAGCTGTTTTTT
clone size: few
V gene: TRBV11-2
D gene: .
J gene: TRBJ2-2